Below, 18 T cell receptor beta chains from the same sample are listed, as sequenced in a study of CD8 T cells in Susac syndrome (dated by TCRdb to between 2017 and 2020). The receptor library was made with the immunoSEQ multiplex PCR assay. RNA was extracted using the RNeasy kit, and about 0.45 to 1 ug of the RNA was reverse transcribed with random hexamers. TCRdb's own reprocessing of the public reads used fastp at Q25 and MiXCR and kept productive beta chains. A single entry per CDR3 protein holds the most common genes and DNA from its merged rows. In this sample the table shows around 80,000 distinct CDR3 sequences, just under 95% of which occur a single time. Of the sample, about 0.28% falls within the top ten clones. Sequenced input: CD8+ T cells from PBMCs. These receptors were obtained from a human donor in good health.

The chain combines TRBV7-9 with TRBJ1-2, with TRBD1 matching 7 bases. The CDR3 length is 15 residues. J gave up 0 bases and V 4 bases, and 5 bases lay outside the gene matches. From germline, CDR1 is SEHNR and CDR2 FQNEAQ (reference sequence). The CDR3 DNA follows: TGTGCCAGCAGCTCCCCCGGGACAGCTAACTATGGCTACACCTTC. Translation gives CASSSPGTANYGYTF.

J is TRBJ1-2 and V is TRBV29-1; tentatively, D is TRBD1 (6 bases). This CDR3 contains 11 residues. Deletions cut 3 bases from V and 10 bases from J, with 12 bases between. The germline V gene has CDR1 SQVTM and CDR2 ANQGSEA. CDR3: CSVDRQEIYTF. The CDR3, as DNA: TGCAGCGTTGACCGACAGGAGATCTACACCTTC.

The chain uses TRBV12-3 or TRBV12-4 and TRBJ1-2; maybe TRBD1 (6 bases). The CDR3 covers 16 residues. Trimming shortened V by 6 bases and J by 4 bases, and 21 bases separated the two germline ends. CDR3 nucleotide sequence: TGTGCCAGCAGCCTGACAGGACTAGTAAGTAGCTATGGCTACACCTTC. Protein: CASSLTGLVSSYGYTF.

The chain uses TRBV6-5 and TRBJ1-2; D uncertain. CDR1 and CDR2 (germline): MNHEY, SVGAGI. This CDR3 has 14 amino acids. V lost 1 base, J lost 8 bases, and 14 bases lay in between. CDR3: CASSYFPGTYGYTF. CDR3 in DNA: TGTGCCAGCAGTTACTTCCCCGGCACCTACGGCTACACCTTC.

The J gene is TRBJ2-2, the V gene TRBV5-4; D call uncertain. The CDR3 sequence is 15 residues long. Germline V gene lookup returns CDR1 SGHNT and CDR2 YYREEE (reference sequence). V was pared by 2 bases and J by 4 bases, with 12 bases between. The CDR3 reads CASSFTAGATGELFF. The CDR3 coding sequence is TGTGCCAGCAGCTTTACCGCAGGCGCCACCGGGGAGCTGTTTTTT.

The genes are TRBV3-1 and TRBJ1-1, with D unclear. Between the trimmed V and J ends, which lost 1 base and 6 bases, there was a span of 18 bases. This CDR3 is built from 16 residues. In germline, CDR1 is LGHDT, CDR2 YNNKEL (reference sequence). The DNA for the CDR3 is TGTGCCAGCAGCCAAGTTTTAGGAAAATTTCTCGCTGAAGCTTTCTTT. Translation: CASSQVLGKFLAEAFF.

This sequence joins TRBV5-1 and TRBJ2-7, with a possible D match to TRBD1 (6 bases). The CDR3 totals 14 residues. V was shortened by 3 bases and J by 2 bases, with 12 bases between the two germline ends. Looked up from germline, CDR1 is SGHRS and CDR2 is YFSETQ. CDR3 sequence (DNA): TGCGCCAGCAGCTCGGAGACAGGAGCCTACGAGCAGTACGTC. This gives the protein CASSSETGAYEQYV.

The chain recombines TRBV2 with TRBJ2-1; 7 bases match TRBD2. The CDR3 runs 15 residues. CDR1 is SNHLY, CDR2 FYNNEI, per germline. J gave up 4 bases and V 9 bases, and 12 bases lay outside the gene matches. The CDR3 spells CASIRDYVTYNEQFF. CDR3 in DNA: TGTGCCAGTATCCGGGACTATGTGACGTACAATGAGCAGTTCTTC. Based on the CDR3 plus reference TRBV2 and TRBJ2-1, the full variable domain is EPEVTQTPSHQVTQMGQEVILRCVPISNHLYFYWYRQILGQKVEFLVSFYNNEISEKSEIFDDQFSVERPDGSNFTLKIRSTKLEDSAMYFCASIRDYVTYNEQFFGPGTRLTVL.

CDR3 in DNA: TGTGCCACCAGCTCCCCCGGGGGTCGGCGGAAGGAGACCCAGTACTTC. It encodes CATSSPGGRRKETQYF. This chain uses TRBV15 with TRBJ2-5, with D possibly being TRBD2 (6 bases). The V gene's germline CDR1 is LNHNV and CDR2 YYDKDF (reference sequence). Trimming removed 5 bases from V and 5 bases from J, with 21 bases in between. The CDR3 has 16 residues.

The chain recombines TRBV6-2 or TRBV6-3 with TRBJ2-5, with a tentative D call TRBD2 (5 bases). The length of the CDR3 is 19 residues. V lost 7 bases and J lost 4, with 31 bases in between. Germline V gene data show CDR1 as MNHEY and CDR2 as SVGEGT. The CDR3: CASTSMLGSGGVAVETQYF. The CDR3 region has the DNA TGTGCCAGCACTAGCATGTTGGGGAGCGGCGGAGTGGCGGTAGAGACCCAGTACTTC.

The rearrangement joins TRBV18 to TRBJ1-1, with D hard to call. V was cut by 3 bases and J by 0 bases, with 14 bases left in between. Looked up from germline, CDR1 is KGHSH and CDR2 is LQKENI. The CDR3 totals 16 residues. The CDR3 coding sequence is TGTGCCAGCTCACCGTTGAATACGGGGTTGAACACTGAAGCTTTCTTT. Encoded protein: CASSPLNTGLNTEAFF. Variable domain in full (rest from reference TRBV18 and TRBJ1-1): NAGVMQNPRHLVRRRGQEARLRCSPMKGHSHVYWYRQLPEEGLKFMVYLQKENIIDESGMPKERFSAEFPKEGPSILRIQQVVRGDSAAYFCASSPLNTGLNTEAFFGQGTRLTVV.

Remarks on this clonotype: A read error may account for a junction end that differs from germline. V gene TRBV6-2 or TRBV6-3 combines with J gene TRBJ2-7; D ambiguous. Germline values: CDR1 MNHEY, CDR2 SVGEGT. The CDR3 has 13 amino acids. This CDR3 reads CASSYPHIGEKDF. The CDR3, as DNA: TGTGCCAGCAGTTACCCACATATAGGTGAGAAGGACTTC.

V and J are TRBV19 and TRBJ2-3; D is unclear. The V end was cut by 5 bases, the J end by 0 bases, with 6 bases between. This CDR3 contains 13 residues. Germline V gene sequence: CDR1 LNHDA, CDR2 SQIVND (reference sequence). CDR3 region: CASSPYSTDTQYF. CDR3 in DNA: TGTGCCAGTAGTCCCTACAGCACAGATACGCAGTATTTT. Complete variable domain (other parts from reference TRBV19 and TRBJ2-3): DGGITQSPKYLFRKEGQNVTLSCEQNLNHDAMYWYRQDPGQGLRLIYYSQIVNDFQKGDIAEGYSVSREKKESFPLTVTSAQKNPTAFYLCASSPYSTDTQYFGPGTRLTVL.

V gene TRBV27 combines with J gene TRBJ1-5; D gene uncertain. CDR1 is MNHEY and CDR2 is SMNVEV in the germline V gene (reference sequence). The V and J ends lost 3 bases and 1 base respectively, with 7 bases between them. This CDR3 comprises 14 residues. The CDR3 loop is CASSLSDSNQPQHF. As DNA, the CDR3 is TGTGCCAGCAGTTTGTCGGACAGCAATCAGCCCCAGCATTTT.

In its sample, this clonotype was seen once. The chain is built from TRBV27 and TRBJ2-1; weak D call: TRBD2 (6 bases). Germline V gene sequence: CDR1 MNHEY, CDR2 SMNVEV (reference sequence). Trimming took 1 base from V and 9 from J, leaving 13 bases between them. This CDR3 has 14 residues. The CDR3 is CASSLYPGVGEQFF. In nucleotides, the CDR3 is TGTGCCAGCAGTTTATATCCGGGAGTTGGTGAGCAGTTCTTC.

The chain recombines TRBV19 with TRBJ1-5; no firm D call. CDR1 is LNHDA and CDR2 is SQIVND in the germline V gene (reference sequence). V gave up 1 base and J gave up 9 bases, with 7 bases separating them. The CDR3 covers 12 residues. CDR3 sequence reads: CASSIGSVPQHF. In nucleotides, the CDR3 is TGTGCCAGTAGTATAGGTTCCGTGCCCCAGCATTTT.

This chain joins TRBV6-6 and TRBJ1-6, with D maybe TRBD1 (5 bases). CDR1 is MNHNY, CDR2 SVGAGI, per germline (reference sequence). Trimming cost V 6 bases and J 6 bases, with 18 bases left between them. This CDR3 has 16 residues. The CDR3 sequence: CASSPTRGARNSPLHF. The CDR3, as DNA: TGTGCCAGCAGCCCCACGAGAGGGGCTCGTAATTCACCCCTCCACTTT.

The rearrangement links TRBV27 to TRBJ2-3; D gene uncertain. V dropped 6 bases and J dropped 5 bases, with 15 bases sitting between them. Germline CDR1 is MNHEY and CDR2 is SMNVEV (reference sequence). The CDR3 totals 14 residues. The CDR3 bases are TGTGCCAGCAGACTCACCTTAATCGGAGATACGCAGTATTTT. This translates into CASRLTLIGDTQYF.